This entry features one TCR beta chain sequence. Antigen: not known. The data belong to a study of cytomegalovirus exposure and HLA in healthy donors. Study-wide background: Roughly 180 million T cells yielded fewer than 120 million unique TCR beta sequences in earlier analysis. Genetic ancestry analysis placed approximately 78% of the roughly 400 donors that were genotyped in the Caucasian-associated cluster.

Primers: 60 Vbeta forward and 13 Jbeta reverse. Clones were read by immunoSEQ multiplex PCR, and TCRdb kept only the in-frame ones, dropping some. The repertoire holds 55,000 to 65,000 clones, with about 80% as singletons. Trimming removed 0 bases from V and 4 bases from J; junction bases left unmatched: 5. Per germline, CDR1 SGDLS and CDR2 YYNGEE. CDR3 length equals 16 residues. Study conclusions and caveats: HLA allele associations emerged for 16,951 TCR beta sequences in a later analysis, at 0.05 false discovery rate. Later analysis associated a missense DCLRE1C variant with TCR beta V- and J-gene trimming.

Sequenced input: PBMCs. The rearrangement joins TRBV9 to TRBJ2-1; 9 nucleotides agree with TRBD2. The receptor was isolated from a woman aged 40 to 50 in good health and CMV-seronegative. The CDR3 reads CASSVDWAGGYNEQFF. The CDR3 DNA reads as TGTGCCAGCAGCGTAGACTGGGCGGGAGGGTACAATGAGCAGTTCTTC. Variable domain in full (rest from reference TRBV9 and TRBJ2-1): DSGVTQTPKHLITATGQRVTLRCSPRSGDLSVYWYQQSLDQGLQFLIQYYNGEERAKGNILERFSAQQFPDLHSELNLSSLELGDSALYFCASSVDWAGGYNEQFFGPGTRLTVL.